The present T cell receptor beta chain was sequenced within a study of shared clonotypes between healthy human individuals. Study observations and caveats: Generation of non-shared clonotypes was less probable than generation of clonotypes shared by all four donors.

Only one count was recorded for this clone. Its specificity is not known. Participating donors were healthy, HIV-negative adults free of recent acute infections or vaccinations. Profiled with immunoSEQ multiplex PCR; TCRdb holds only in-frame clones, not every one. The table has 600,000 to 750,000 clones, 90% seen once. The CDR3 contains 16 residues. The ends lost 6 bases at V and 4 bases at J; junction bases unmatched: 7. Germline lookup yields CDR1 SEHNR and CDR2 FQNEAQ (reference sequence). The genes are TRBV7-9 and TRBJ2-3, with TRBD2 matching over 13 bases. Sequencing was done on a sample of memory CD8+ T cells from PBMCs. Subset defined: CD45RO+ cells pooled with CCR7-negative TemRA cells. The TCR was taken from a man aged 18 to 29 in good health. Some clones in this sample may be carry-over from other donors' samples. The CDR3 sequence: CASSETSGREADTQYF. The CDR3 DNA is TGTGCCAGCAGTGAAACTAGCGGGAGGGAGGCAGATACGCAGTATTTT.